The sequence of this TCR beta chain was determined in a study of response to subunit inactivated influenza vaccine. At least ten counts were recorded for this clonotype. As yet, its antigen is unknown. Points from the study as a whole: Authors suggested that a seasonal influenza vaccination recruits few new T cells each time.

V gave up 4 bases and J gave up 3 bases; unmatched junction bases: 13. From germline, CDR1 is SGHRS and CDR2 YFSETQ. The CDR3 totals 18 residues. TCRdb reprocessed the RT-PCR reads via MiXCR and lists one record per CDR3 protein. The sample has about 240,000 distinct CDR3 sequences, 10% to 15% seen once. The specimen comprised non-naive T cells sorted from PBMCs, sampled 14 to 15 days before vaccination. This receptor was obtained from a middle-aged man who received an inactivated influenza vaccine. The rearrangement uses TRBV5-1 and TRBJ2-1, with 10 bases that match TRBD2. CDR3 DNA sequence: TGCGCCAGCAGCATTGGGACTAGCGCGGACCTGATCTACAATGAGCAGTTCTTC. Its translation: CASSIGTSADLIYNEQFF.